The 20 T cell receptor beta chains in this list originate from one sample, sequenced in a study of CXCR3-negative and CXCR3-positive naive CD8 T cells. Through 5' RACE with UMI labels, the TRB cDNA libraries were prepared. Each CDR3 protein gets one entry in TCRdb, which reprocessed the 5' RACE reads and gives no DNA. The sample includes about 66,000 distinct CDR3 sequences. The specimen was naive CXCR3- CD8+ T cells from blood. Specified subset: CD45RO-CCR7+CD27+CD95- naive CD8+ T cells lacking CXCR3 (TNR3-). These receptors were collected from a human donor in good health. Some clones in this sample may be carry-over from other donors' samples.

The rearrangement uses TRBV19 and TRBJ1-1; TCRdb selects TRBD1, and the lack of DNA leaves this call unchecked. This CDR3 is 16 amino acids long. CDR1 and CDR2 from the germline V gene are LNHDA and SQIVND (reference sequence). CDR3 protein: CASSNLRGRPGTEAFF.

The chain joins TRBV5-1 to TRBJ2-7. Germline CDR1 SGHRS, CDR2 YFSETQ. CDR3 length: 15 residues. The CDR3: CASSLELGTGYEQYF. The full variable domain, completed using reference TRBV5-1 and TRBJ2-7, is KAGVTQTPRYLIKTRGQQVTLSCSPISGHRSVSWYQQTPGQGLQFLFEYFSETQRNKGNFPGRFSGRQFSNSRSEMNVSTLELGDSALYLCASSLELGTGYEQYFGPGTRLTVT.

The rearrangement uses TRBV5-1 and TRBJ2-7. CDR1 is SGHRS and CDR2 is YFSETQ in the germline V gene. The CDR3 is made up of 13 amino acids. CDR3 loop: CASSFGGAYEQYF.

This rearrangement joins TRBV3-1 to TRBJ2-3; lacking DNA, the TRBD1 call made by TCRdb goes unchecked. The CDR3 loop spans 17 amino acids. Germline CDR1 is LGHDT and CDR2 is YNNKEL (reference sequence). The CDR3 reads CASSQDRSGGFGDTQYF.

The chain is built from TRBV11-2 and TRBJ2-3. CDR1 is SGHAT and CDR2 is FQNNGV in the germline V gene. The CDR3 has 13 residues. CDR3 protein: CASSFSVTDTQYF. Full variable domain (outside the CDR3, taken from reference TRBV11-2 and TRBJ2-3): EAGVAQSPRYKIIEKRQSVAFWCNPISGHATLYWYQQILGQGPKLLIQFQNNGVVDDSQLPKDRFSAERLKGVDSTLKIQPAKLEDSAVYLCASSFSVTDTQYFGPGTRLTVL.

The chain uses TRBV28 and TRBJ2-1; the D call from TCRdb, TRBD2, cannot be confirmed without DNA. The V gene's germline CDR1 is MDHEN and CDR2 SYDVKM. CDR3 length equals 17 residues. The CDR3 reads CASSYTSGGHYYNEQFF. Full variable domain (rest looked up from reference TRBV28 and TRBJ2-1): DVKVTQSSRYLVKRTGEKVFLECVQDMDHENMFWYRQDPGLGLRLIYFSYDVKMKEKGDIPEGYSVSREKKERFSLILESASTNQTSMYLCASSYTSGGHYYNEQFFGPGTRLTVL.

This chain links TRBV3-1 with TRBJ2-7; lacking DNA, the TRBD2 call made by TCRdb goes unchecked. CDR3 length equals 15 residues. CDR1 is LGHDT, CDR2 YNNKEL, per germline (reference sequence). The CDR3 loop is CASSQAGTLHYEQYF.

This rearrangement joins TRBV6-2 or TRBV6-3 to TRBJ2-2; TCRdb gives TRBD2 as the D gene, but with no DNA this cannot be confirmed. CDR3 length: 18 amino acids. The germline CDR1 and CDR2 sequences are MNHEY and SVGEGT. The CDR3 loop reads CASSPPASGGTNTGELFF.

This chain links TRBV7-2 with TRBJ2-2. Germline loops: CDR1 SGHTA, CDR2 FQGNSA. There are 11 residues in the CDR3. CDR3 in amino acids: CASSLLGELFF.

This rearrangement joins TRBV12-3 or TRBV12-4 to TRBJ1-1; TCRdb outputs TRBD1, but without DNA this stays unchecked. This CDR3 has 16 amino acids. CDR3 loop: CASSLGRYRVPTEAFF.

The chain recombines TRBV7-2 with TRBJ2-7; TCRdb reports TRBD1, a call that lacks DNA to check it against. CDR1 is SGHTA, CDR2 FQGNSA, per germline. The CDR3 is 15 amino acids. CDR3 sequence reads: CASSLAWTGGYEQYF.

This chain links TRBV4-3 with TRBJ2-7; the D gene TCRdb calls, TRBD1, cannot be checked with no DNA. CDR1 and CDR2 from the germline V gene are LGHNA and YSLEER. The CDR3 is 15 residues long. The CDR3 loop reads CASSQAQGIGYEQYF.

The chain links TRBV29-1 to TRBJ2-3; TCRdb's D call of TRBD2 is untestable without DNA. This CDR3 is built from 12 residues. Germline V gene sequence: CDR1 SQVTM, CDR2 ANQGSEA. This CDR3 reads CSGTDYGDTQYF.

The gene calls are TRBV28 and TRBJ2-1; TCRdb calls TRBD2, which cannot be checked without DNA. Germline V gene data show CDR1 as MDHEN and CDR2 as SYDVKM. The CDR3 is 14 residues long. This CDR3 reads CASSPGLAGSYQFF.

The chain links TRBV7-8 to TRBJ1-4. The germline V gene has CDR1 SGHVS and CDR2 FQNEAQ. This CDR3 contains 15 residues. CDR3 sequence: CASSSAGATNEKLFF. Full variable domain (rest looked up from reference TRBV7-8 and TRBJ1-4): GAGVSQSPRYKVAKRGQDVALRCDPISGHVSLFWYQQALGQGPEFLTYFQNEAQLDKSGLPSDRFFAERPEGSVSTLKIQRTQQEDSAVYLCASSSAGATNEKLFFGSGTQLSVL.

The CDR3 sequence: CASSDGLATDTQYF. The rearrangement links TRBV6-4 to TRBJ2-3. The CDR3 consists of 14 residues. Germline assignment: CDR1 MRHNA and CDR2 SNTAGT.

The gene calls are TRBV15 and TRBJ2-7; TCRdb's D call, TRBD1, is unchecked because there is no DNA. The CDR3 extends over 14 amino acids. Per germline, CDR1 LNHNV and CDR2 YYDKDF (reference sequence). CDR3: CATSPSGGPYEQYF.

This chain uses TRBV9 with TRBJ2-5; TCRdb reports TRBD1, a call that lacks DNA to check it against. CDR3 length: 11 residues. Germline V CDR1 and CDR2: SGDLS, YYNGEE. The CDR3 loop reads CASSKGDTQYF. The full variable domain, in which reference TRBV9 and TRBJ2-5 provide the parts outside the CDR3, is DSGVTQTPKHLITATGQRVTLRCSPRSGDLSVYWYQQSLDQGLQFLIQYYNGEERAKGNILERFSAQQFPDLHSELNLSSLELGDSALYFCASSKGDTQYFGPGTRLLVL.

CDR3 loop: CSASGTGSSGYTF. This chain links TRBV29-1 with TRBJ1-2; TCRdb selects TRBD1, and the lack of DNA leaves this call unchecked. Looked up from germline, CDR1 is SQVTM and CDR2 is ANQGSEA. The CDR3 sequence is 13 residues long.

This chain links TRBV20-1 with TRBJ1-2. The CDR3 runs 14 residues. Germline V gene sequence: CDR1 DFQATT, CDR2 SNEGSKA (reference sequence). CDR3 amino acids: CSADDRDVDYGYTF.